Described below is a single T cell receptor (beta chain) sequence and its context. Antigen unknown. Germline V gene data show CDR1 as SSHAT and CDR2 as FNYEAQ (reference sequence). This CDR3 has 15 residues. The data belong to a study of CXCR3-negative and CXCR3-positive naive CD8 T cells. Preparation of TRB cDNA libraries relied on 5' RACE carrying UMI labels. Following a re-call of the 5' RACE reads, TCRdb has one entry per CDR3 protein and lacks DNA. This specimen shows around 160,000 distinct CDR3 sequences; the ten leading clones hold approximately 0.28%. Notes on the study in general: Memory CD8+ cells had much lower diversity, and both naive subsets had comparably high diversity. CXCR3-positive naive cells carried more hydrophobic TRB CDR3s than CXCR3-negative naive cells did.

Sequenced input: naive CXCR3+ CD8+ T cells from blood. As to subset: CD45RO-CCR7+CD27+CD95- naive CD8+ T cells expressing CXCR3 (TNR3+). The clonotype was recovered from a human donor in good health. Some clones in this sample may be carry-over from other donors' samples. The chain uses TRBV7-7 and TRBJ2-2. CDR3 loop: CASSLAGLNTGELFF. The full variable domain, its missing parts supplied by reference TRBV7-7 and TRBJ2-2, is GAGVSQSPRYKVTKRGQDVTLRCDPISSHATLYWYQQALGQGPEFLTYFNYEAQPDKSGLPSDRFSAERPEGSISTLTIQRTEQRDSAMYRCASSLAGLNTGELFFGEGSRLTVL.